Listed below are T cell receptor beta chains from one sample, sequenced in a study of blood T cell repertoires in COVID-19. The protocol was immunoSEQ multiplex PCR, while the TCRdb copy is restricted to in-frame clones and leaves out a portion. Of around 190,000 clones in the sample, roughly 88% were seen once. The sequenced material came from PBMCs or T cells enriched from blood (not recorded which). The receptors come from a woman in her late teens or twenties who had recovered from COVID-19. Each CDR3 is given with its conserved first and last residue. The D gene is left open where the match is weak. Size tells how often a clone was seen (once, few, many) or the class of an expanded clone, and some rows leave it out.

D gene | J gene | V gene | clone size | CDR3 DNA | CDR3 protein
NA | TRBJ1-5 | TRBV5-1 | once | TGCGCCAGCAGCTTGTATGGACAGAGTCAGCCCCAGCATTTT | CASSLYGQSQPQHF
TRBD2 | TRBJ2-1 | TRBV9 | NA | TGTGCCAGCAGCGTCGAACTAGCGGGGGGCCGCAATGAGCAGTTCTTC | CASSVELAGGRNEQFF
NA | TRBJ1-1 | TRBV7-6 | few | TGTGCCAGCAGTAAGGGAGGGAGCACTGAAGCTTTCTTT | CASSKGGSTEAFF
TRBD1 | TRBJ1-5 | TRBV6-6 | NA | TGTGCCAGCAGCACCGGGACAGGATTCAATCAGCCCCAGCATTTT | CASSTGTGFNQPQHF
TRBD1 | TRBJ2-7 | TRBV7-2 | NA | TGTGCCAGCAGCAGGGACAGTCGATACGAGCAGTACTTC | CASSRDSRYEQYF
TRBD1 | TRBJ1-1 | TRBV2 | NA | TGTGCCAGCACCTCGGGACAGACGAACACTGAAGCTTTCTTT | CASTSGQTNTEAFF
NA | TRBJ1-4 | TRBV7-9 | NA | TGTGCCAGCAGCTTATTAGTGGGCAGAGATGAAAAACTGTTTTTT | CASSLLVGRDEKLFF
TRBD2 | TRBJ2-3 | TRBV3-1/TRBV3-2 | NA | TGTGCCAGCCTTAGGGGAGGGGCGGTCTCTGATACGCAGTATTTT | CASLRGGAVSDTQYF
TRBD2 | TRBJ2-1 | TRBV27 | NA | TGTGCCAGCGCGTCCGGACTAGCGGGGGGGAGGGCGATCTTC | CASASGLAGGRAIF
NA | TRBJ2-7 | TRBV4-1 | NA | TGCGCCAGCAGCCGAAGCGAGTCCAGCACCTACGAGCAGTACTTC | CASSRSESSTYEQYF
NA | TRBJ1-1 | TRBV19 | few | TGTGCCACTATCAAGTCTGAGACTGAAGCTTTCTTT | CATIKSETEAFF
NA | TRBJ1-1 | TRBV12-3/TRBV12-4 | NA | TGTGCCAGCAGTTATACTAGGGTAACAGAAGCTTTCTTT | CASSYTRVTEAFF
NA | TRBJ2-5 | TRBV5-1 | few | TGCGCCAGCAATAATCCGGGCCCTGAGGGGACCCAGTACTTC | CASNNPGPEGTQYF
NA | TRBJ1-2 | TRBV7-9 | NA | TGTGCCAGCAGCCTCGCGGGGCCTGGTAATGGCTACACCTTC | CASSLAGPGNGYTF
NA | TRBJ1-1 | TRBV7-9 | NA | TGTGCCAGCAGCTTATTTGTCGGACAGAACACTGAAGCTTTCTTT | CASSLFVGQNTEAFF
NA | TRBJ1-2 | TRBV4-3 | NA | TGCGCCAGCAGCCAAGATCGAGGGTCGGGAGGCTACACCTTC | CASSQDRGSGGYTF
NA | TRBJ1-1 | TRBV6-2/TRBV6-3 | NA | TGTGCCAGCAGTTACGGGGCGTACACTGAAGCTTTCTTT | CASSYGAYTEAFF
NA | TRBJ1-5 | TRBV15 | NA | TGTGCCACCAGCAGAGATTCGTGGGCAGGTCAGCCCCAGCATTTT | CATSRDSWAGQPQHF
NA | TRBJ2-7 | TRBV21-1 | NA | TGTGCCAGCAGCCCCCGGGACAGGGGGCCCTACGAGCAGTACTTC | CASSPRDRGPYEQYF
TRBD1 | TRBJ1-2 | TRBV4-1 | NA | TGCGCCAGCAGCCACCCCACCGGGGACAGGGGGCCAGGTGGCTACACCTTC | CASSHPTGDRGPGGYTF
TRBD2 | TRBJ2-7 | TRBV28 | few | TGTGCCAGCAGTTTCCCCTCTCTAGCGGGAGGACCCTTGCTATCCTACGAGCAGTACTTC | CASSFPSLAGGPLLSYEQYF
NA | TRBJ2-3 | TRBV6-4 | NA | TGTGCCAGCAGTGTTCAGTTTTTAATGGATACGCAGTATTTT | CASSVQFLMDTQYF
TRBD1 | TRBJ2-1 | TRBV7-3 | NA | TGTGCCAGCAGCTTTGGACAGGGCAGGTACAATGAGCAGTTCTTC | CASSFGQGRYNEQFF